Below, 29 T cell receptor beta chains from the same sample are listed, as sequenced in a study of blood T cell repertoires in COVID-19. TCRdb's table, derived via immunoSEQ multiplex PCR, lists solely in-frame clones and lacks some. The table shows some 220,000 clones, with about four fifths occurring only once. The sample taken for sequencing was PBMCs or T cells enriched from blood (not recorded which). The receptor set was obtained from a woman in her thirties or forties with acute COVID-19.

The chain recombines TRBV19 with TRBJ2-7; 8 nucleotides match TRBD2. The V gene's germline CDR1 is LNHDA and CDR2 SQIVND (reference sequence). Trimming cost V 1 base and J 3 bases; bases outside gene matches: 14. The length of the CDR3 is 18 residues. The CDR3 sequence is CASSIVSGGTKGVYEQYF. The CDR3 coding sequence is TGTGCCAGTAGTATAGTTTCGGGAGGGACCAAAGGCGTCTACGAGCAGTACTTC.

In this sample, this clone turned up a few times. The CDR3 DNA follows: TGTGCCAGCAGCTATGACAGAGGAAATTCACCCCTCCACTTT. Translation gives CASSYDRGNSPLHF. This rearrangement joins TRBV5-4 to TRBJ1-6; tentative D call: TRBD1 (5 bases). Germline V gene lookup returns CDR1 SGHNT and CDR2 YYREEE (reference sequence). This CDR3 comprises 14 residues. Trimming stripped 3 bases from V and 7 bases from J, with 11 bases between.

Only a few counts were recorded for this clone. The CDR3 DNA follows: TGTGCCAGCAGCCAAGCCCCAGAGGGCGAGCAGTACTTC. Translated: CASSQAPEGEQYF. The chain joins TRBV14 to TRBJ2-7; the D gene is possibly TRBD2 (5 bases). Germline CDR1 reads SGHDN; CDR2 reads FVKESK. The CDR3 extends over 13 amino acids. V was trimmed by 1 base and J by 6 bases, leaving 10 bases between them.

The chain joins TRBV3-1 (or the pseudogene TRBV3-2) to TRBJ2-2, with TRBD2 matching 8 bases. Germline assignment: CDR1 LGHDT and CDR2 YNNKEL (reference sequence). The CDR3 has 17 amino acids. The J segment lost 5 bases and the V segment lost 1 base, leaving 9 bases of the junction unmatched. CDR3 protein: CASSQGRGLVSTGELFF. CDR3 DNA: TGTGCCAGCAGCCAAGGAAGGGGACTAGTTTCTACCGGGGAGCTGTTTTTT.

The gene calls are TRBV2 and TRBJ2-1, with 9 bases identical to TRBD2. This CDR3 has 15 residues. V gave up 3 bases and J gave up 6 bases; unmatched junction bases: 6. Per the germline V gene, CDR1 is SNHLY and CDR2 is FYNNEI. CDR3: CASSEGGRAPNEQFF. In nucleotides, the CDR3 is TGTGCCAGCAGTGAGGGCGGGAGGGCTCCCAATGAGCAGTTCTTC.

The chain couples TRBV4-1 to TRBJ1-2; 10 bases match TRBD1. The junction had 3 bases not matched to a gene; V was cut back by 0 bases and J by 2 bases. CDR3 length equals 16 residues. Germline values: CDR1 MGHRA, CDR2 YSYEKL. The CDR3 loop reads CASSQEQGQGNYGYTF. CDR3 nucleotide sequence: TGCGCCAGCAGCCAAGAACAGGGACAGGGGAACTATGGCTACACCTTC.

This clone is a singleton in its sample. Other DNA sequences from this sample encode an identical CDR3 as well. V and J are TRBV3-1 (or the pseudogene TRBV3-2) and TRBJ1-6; 7 nucleotides agree with TRBD1. Looked up from germline, CDR1 is LGHDT and CDR2 is YNNKEL (reference sequence). This CDR3 has 14 amino acids. The V gene end was trimmed by 1 base and the J gene end by 10 bases; junction bases not matched to a gene: 4. The CDR3 here is CASSQGTGGSPLHF. CDR3 DNA sequence: TGTGCCAGCAGCCAAGGGACAGGTGGGTCACCCCTCCACTTT.

This clone was found many times. CDR3 DNA: TGTGCCAGCAGGCCCGACAGGACCAACACCGGGGAGCTGTTTTTT. Translation gives CASRPDRTNTGELFF. The genes are TRBV2 and TRBJ2-2; maybe TRBD1 (6 bases). Germline assignment: CDR1 SNHLY and CDR2 FYNNEI. Deletions cut 6 bases from V and 2 bases from J, with 13 bases between. The CDR3 length is 15 residues.

The rearrangement joins TRBV7-9 to TRBJ1-4; D is undetermined. This CDR3 has 15 amino acids. The germline CDR1 and CDR2 sequences are SEHNR and FQNEAQ (reference sequence). Trimming shortened V by 3 bases and J by 8 bases, and 16 bases separated the two germline ends. The DNA for the CDR3 is TGTGCCAGCAGCTTGACTATGGGGAGGTACGAAAAACTGTTTTTT. It specifies CASSLTMGRYEKLFF.

The chain links TRBV4-2 to TRBJ1-5, with 10 bases lining up with TRBD1. V lost 6 bases and J lost 1; bases outside the gene matches: 6. The CDR3 has 16 residues. The germline gives CDR1 LGHNA, CDR2 YNFKEQ. The CDR3 reads CASRSRQGASNQPQHF. As DNA, the CDR3 is TGTGCCAGCAGGAGTAGACAGGGGGCGAGCAATCAGCCCCAGCATTTT.

The chain couples TRBV3-1 (or the pseudogene TRBV3-2) to TRBJ1-5; D uncertain. Trimming stripped 10 bases from V and 3 bases from J, with 10 bases between. The CDR3 is 12 amino acids. Germline assignment: CDR1 LGHDT and CDR2 YNNKEL (reference sequence). CDR3 loop: CAKGGYNQPQHF. CDR3 DNA: TGTGCCAAAGGAGGTTACAATCAGCCCCAGCATTTT.

The chain joins TRBV7-6 to TRBJ1-1; no reliable D call. V shed 1 base and J shed 1 base, with 10 bases lying between them. Germline V gives CDR1 SGHVS, CDR2 FNYEAQ. The CDR3 extends over 15 amino acids. The CDR3 is CASSLEESGNTEAFF. CDR3 coding DNA: TGTGCCAGCAGCTTAGAAGAGTCAGGGAACACTGAAGCTTTCTTT.

The gene calls are TRBV4-2 and TRBJ2-3, with 9 bases fitting TRBD2. The length of the CDR3 is 17 residues. In germline, CDR1 is LGHNA, CDR2 YNFKEQ. With V trimmed by 0 bases and J by 4 bases, 8 bases remained unmatched. CDR3 in amino acids: CASSQDVAGGPSDTQYF. In DNA form, the CDR3 reads TGTGCCAGCAGCCAAGACGTGGCGGGGGGGCCTTCAGATACGCAGTATTTT.

This clone turned up a few times. The chain joins TRBV5-6 to TRBJ1-2; D unclear. CDR1 is SGHDT, CDR2 YYEEEE, per germline. CDR3 length: 14 residues. V dropped 0 bases and J dropped 3 bases, with 9 bases sitting between them. CDR3 protein: CASSLGRIHYGYTF. In DNA form, the CDR3 reads TGTGCCAGCAGCTTGGGGCGGATCCACTATGGCTACACCTTC.

This clone was recorded only once. J is TRBJ2-3 and V is TRBV7-3, with 8 nucleotides matching TRBD1. The germline gives CDR1 SGHTA, CDR2 FQGTGA. The CDR3 runs 15 residues. The ends lost 1 base at V and 4 bases at J; junction bases unmatched: 4. CDR3 amino acids: CASSLNQGAADTQYF. The CDR3, as DNA: TGTGCCAGCAGCTTAAACCAGGGGGCGGCAGATACGCAGTATTTT.

The chain is built from TRBV20-1 and TRBJ2-5; possibly TRBD2 for D (7 bases). Trimming stripped 3 bases from V and 3 bases from J, with 14 bases between. CDR3 length: 14 residues. CDR1 is DFQATT and CDR2 is SNEGSKA in the germline V gene (reference sequence). CDR3 protein: CSASPGGPKETQYF. In DNA, the CDR3 is TGCAGTGCTAGTCCGGGGGGCCCCAAAGAGACCCAGTACTTC.

The rearrangement uses TRBV4-3 and TRBJ2-3, with D uncertain. The ends were cut back, 0 bases at V and 10 bases at J, with 14 bases in the middle. Germline V lookup: CDR1 LGHNA, CDR2 YSLEER. This CDR3 region has 14 residues. CDR3 DNA: TGCGCCAGCAGCCAAGATATCGCTAGTCTTGCGCAGTATTTT. Translating gives CASSQDIASLAQYF.

The V gene is TRBV6-5, the J gene TRBJ1-3; D gene unclear. Trimming removed 4 bases at V and 2 bases at J, with 15 bases between. The V gene's germline CDR1 is MNHEY and CDR2 SVGAGI. The CDR3 covers 16 residues. The CDR3 loop reads CASSFAGVKAGNTIYF. The CDR3 DNA is TGTGCCAGCAGTTTCGCCGGGGTAAAGGCTGGAAACACCATATATTTT.

The chain recombines TRBV4-1 with TRBJ2-1, with 7 bases aligning to TRBD2. Germline CDR1 MGHRA, CDR2 YSYEKL. V was pared by 0 bases and J by 2 bases, with 4 bases of the junction left unmatched. This CDR3 contains 16 residues. The CDR3 sequence is CASSQDGREAYNEQFF. The DNA of the CDR3 is TGCGCCAGCAGCCAAGATGGACGGGAGGCCTACAATGAGCAGTTCTTC.

V gene TRBV6-5 combines with J gene TRBJ1-1; tentatively, D is TRBD1 (5 bases). The germline V gene encodes CDR1 MNHEY and CDR2 SVGAGI. V lost 4 bases and J 0 bases, leaving 9 bases between the germline ends. CDR3 length: 14 amino acids. Here the CDR3 DNA reads TGTGCCAGCAGTTGGGGGGTTGTGAACACTGAAGCTTTCTTT. This sequence encodes CASSWGVVNTEAFF.

This rearrangement joins TRBV6-5 to TRBJ1-2; 8 nucleotides agree with TRBD1. This CDR3 has 14 residues. In germline, CDR1 is MNHEY, CDR2 SVGAGI. With 5 bases clipped from V and 6 bases from J, the junction kept 8 bases outside the gene matches. The CDR3 here is CASSTDRGRDGYTF. The DNA for the CDR3 is TGTGCCAGCAGTACAGACAGGGGCCGCGATGGCTACACCTTC.

The J gene is TRBJ1-2, the V gene TRBV19; D remains ambiguous. V shed 6 bases and J shed 1 base, with 3 bases lying between them. There are 11 residues in the CDR3. Germline CDR1 is LNHDA and CDR2 is SQIVND (reference sequence). CDR3 residues: CASSFNYGYTF. The CDR3 bases are TGTGCCAGTAGCTTTAACTATGGCTACACCTTC.

V and J are TRBV5-1 and TRBJ2-7; D is perhaps TRBD1 (6 bases). CDR1 is SGHRS and CDR2 is YFSETQ in the germline V gene. V dropped 4 bases and J dropped 4 bases, with 18 bases sitting between them. CDR3 size: 15 residues. The CDR3 region is CASSPSGTRGYEQYF. In DNA form, the CDR3 reads TGCGCCAGCAGCCCTTCTGGGACAAGAGGGTACGAGCAGTACTTC.

This clone was found once. The V gene is TRBV7-9, the J gene TRBJ1-6; the match to TRBD1 covers 7 bases. CDR1 and CDR2 from the germline V gene are SEHNR and FQNEAQ (reference sequence). This CDR3 has 15 residues. V dropped 2 bases and J dropped 7; count of bases not matched to a gene: 5. CDR3 sequence: CASSLTGQINSPLHF. Written as DNA, the CDR3 is TGTGCCAGCAGCTTAACGGGACAGATCAATTCACCCCTCCACTTT.

The chain joins TRBV28 to TRBJ2-1; TRBD2 matches 10 bases. The ends lost 4 bases at V and 10 bases at J; junction bases unmatched: 10. The V gene's germline CDR1 is MDHEN and CDR2 SYDVKM. The length of the CDR3 is 15 residues. The CDR3 DNA follows: TGTGCCAGCAGTTCGACTGGGCTAGCGGGAGTCGAGCAGTTCTTC. Translated, it gives CASSSTGLAGVEQFF. Full variable domain (rest looked up from reference TRBV28 and TRBJ2-1): DVKVTQSSRYLVKRTGEKVFLECVQDMDHENMFWYRQDPGLGLRLIYFSYDVKMKEKGDIPEGYSVSREKKERFSLILESASTNQTSMYLCASSSTGLAGVEQFFGPGTRLTVL.

The rearrangement joins TRBV2 to TRBJ2-1; 10 bases agree with TRBD2. From germline, CDR1 is SNHLY and CDR2 FYNNEI. V shed 5 bases, J shed 9 bases, and the junction held 10 bases outside the gene matches. The CDR3 runs 15 residues. The CDR3 loop reads CASSPDQIAGGEQFF. The CDR3 DNA reads TGTGCCAGCAGTCCCGACCAGATAGCGGGGGGTGAGCAGTTCTTC.

The rearrangement joins TRBV7-8 to TRBJ1-5, with D tentatively TRBD1 (6 bases). CDR3 length: 15 residues. From germline, CDR1 is SGHVS and CDR2 FQNEAQ. V was trimmed by 5 bases and J by 4 bases, leaving 15 bases between them. This chain's CDR3 is CASSPWKQGNQPQHF. The DNA of the CDR3 is TGTGCCAGCAGCCCATGGAAACAGGGAAATCAGCCCCAGCATTTT.

The V call is TRBV4-3, the J call TRBJ1-2; 8 positions match TRBD1. Unmatched junction bases numbered 17, after V lost 0 bases and J lost 5 bases. The CDR3 covers 19 residues. Germline V gene data show CDR1 as LGHNA and CDR2 as YSLEER. The CDR3 region is CASSQEEDRARTPQYGYTF. The CDR3 coding sequence is TGCGCCAGCAGCCAAGAAGAGGACAGGGCCCGAACACCCCAATATGGCTACACCTTC.

The J gene is TRBJ2-2, the V gene TRBV7-9; 11 nucleotides align to TRBD2. The CDR3 is 16 residues long. The V gene's germline CDR1 is SEHNR and CDR2 FQNEAQ (reference sequence). The V and J ends lost 2 bases and 6 bases, in that order; junction bases with no gene match: 5. This chain's CDR3 is CASSLPSGGPPGELFF. The CDR3 DNA is TGTGCCAGCAGCTTACCTAGCGGGGGGCCCCCCGGGGAGCTGTTTTTT.